Listed below are T cell receptor beta chains from one sample, sequenced in a study of human T cells and chemical hapten exposure. Each CDR3 protein is one row after TCRdb ran MiXCR on the RACE reads. Of about 380,000 distinct CDR3 sequences listed, over 6% are singletons. The specimen comprised whole blood, sampled in connection with sensitization to the hapten diphenylcyclopropenone (DPC). The receptors here all came from a young woman with alopecia areata. Some clones in this sample may be carry-over from other donors' samples. CDR3s include the opening cysteine and the closing phenylalanine or tryptophan. The D gene is left open where the match is weak. Only part of the rows carry a size: once, few, many, or a class if the clone is expanded.

D: .
J: TRBJ1-5
size: few
V: TRBV7-9
length: 17
DNA: TGTGCCAGCAGCTTAGGACGAGCACGCAGGCCTGATCCGCCCCAGCATTTT
CDR3: CASSLGRARRPDPPQHF

D: TRBD1
J: TRBJ1-2
size: many
V: TRBV12-3/TRBV12-4
length: 16
DNA: TGTGCCAGCAGTTTAAGTTACCCGGACAGGGAGGATGGCTACACCTTC
CDR3: CASSLSYPDREDGYTF

D: TRBD2
J: TRBJ2-3
size: many
V: TRBV28
length: 15
DNA: TGTGCCAGCAGTTCACTAGCGGGGAGCGACCCTACGCAGTATTTT
CDR3: CASSSLAGSDPTQYF

D: .
J: TRBJ1-1
size: many
V: TRBV5-1
length: 15
DNA: TGCGCCAGCAGCTCCGTTCAGTTGGGAGTCACTGAAGCTTTCTTT
CDR3: CASSSVQLGVTEAFF

D: .
J: TRBJ1-6
size: few
V: TRBV28
length: 14
DNA: TGTGCCAGCAGTTTGCGGCAGGGGCATTCACCCCTCCACTTT
CDR3: CASSLRQGHSPLHF

D: .
J: TRBJ1-1
size: many
V: TRBV10-3
length: 16
DNA: TGTGCCATCAGGGCGCAGGGGAGAGGCAAGAACACTGAAGCTTTCTTT
CDR3: CAIRAQGRGKNTEAFF

D: TRBD1
J: TRBJ1-5
size: few
V: TRBV9
length: 15
DNA: TGTGCCAGCAGCCCTGACGGGACAGGGATTCAGCCCCAGCATTTT
CDR3: CASSPDGTGIQPQHF

D: TRBD2
J: TRBJ2-1
size: .
V: TRBV6-1
length: 15
DNA: TGTGCCAGCAGTGAAGCAAGGGCGGGGGGGAATGAGCAGTTCTTC
CDR3: CASSEARAGGNEQFF

D: .
J: TRBJ2-7
size: few
V: TRBV4-3
length: 14
DNA: TGCGCCAGCAGCCAGATCGGTCCGGATTACGAGCAGTACTTC
CDR3: CASSQIGPDYEQYF

D: TRBD2
J: TRBJ2-1
size: .
V: TRBV20-1
length: 17
DNA: TGCAGTGCTAGAATGCTAGCGGGGGGTCGGCAGTTCCAGAAGCAGTTCTTC
CDR3: CSARMLAGGRQFQKQFF

D: TRBD1
J: TRBJ1-1
size: many
V: TRBV6-2/TRBV6-3
length: 14
DNA: TGTGCCAGCAGTTACGGGACAGTGAACACTGAAGCTTTCTTT
CDR3: CASSYGTVNTEAFF

D: TRBD1
J: TRBJ2-1
size: few
V: TRBV6-5
length: 15
DNA: TGTGCCAGCAGCTCCAGACAGGGGAGGTACAATGAGCAGTTCTTC
CDR3: CASSSRQGRYNEQFF

D: TRBD1
J: TRBJ1-6
size: many
V: TRBV28
length: 14
DNA: TGTGCCAGCCGGCTGCCAGGGGGAAATTCACCCCTCCACTTT
CDR3: CASRLPGGNSPLHF

D: .
J: TRBJ2-7
size: few
V: TRBV7-9
length: 15
DNA: TGTGCCAGCAGCTTAAGCCGATCCGGACCATACGAGCAGTACTTC
CDR3: CASSLSRSGPYEQYF

D: .
J: TRBJ1-2
size: few
V: TRBV9
length: 15
DNA: TGTGCCAGCAGCTTCCCCGGGACCCCCGTCGGTGGCTACACCTTC
CDR3: CASSFPGTPVGGYTF

D: TRBD1
J: TRBJ2-7
size: few
V: TRBV25-1
length: 14
DNA: TGTGCCAGCAGTGAGCCAGGGGGCCTCTACGAGCAGTACTTC
CDR3: CASSEPGGLYEQYF

D: .
J: TRBJ1-6
size: many
V: TRBV6-6
length: 16
DNA: TGTGCCAGCAGTTACGGGAGCCGCGTCAATAATTCACCCCTCCACTTT
CDR3: CASSYGSRVNNSPLHF

D: TRBD2
J: TRBJ2-1
size: .
V: TRBV12-3/TRBV12-4
length: 14
DNA: TGTGCCAGCAAGAGGCGGGGGGGCCTCAATGAGCAGTTCTTC
CDR3: CASKRRGGLNEQFF

D: .
J: TRBJ1-2
size: many
V: TRBV7-2
length: 16
DNA: TGTGCCAGCAGACGGGAGTGGACCCGGAGGGCAGGAGGCTACACCTTC
CDR3: CASRREWTRRAGGYTF

D: .
J: TRBJ2-2
size: few
V: TRBV4-3
length: 15
DNA: TGCGCCAGCAGCCAAGATCTTAGCGAACAAAGGGAGCTGTTTTTT
CDR3: CASSQDLSEQRELFF

D: TRBD2
J: TRBJ2-5
size: .
V: TRBV9
length: 15
DNA: TGTGCCAGCAGTAGCGGGGGGGCGAGGGAAGAGACCCAGTACTTC
CDR3: CASSSGGAREETQYF

D: .
J: TRBJ2-7
size: .
V: TRBV20-1
length: 14
DNA: TGCAGTGCTAGAGATCCCTTATCTTCCTACGAGCAGTACTTC
CDR3: CSARDPLSSYEQYF

D: TRBD1
J: TRBJ2-6
size: few
V: TRBV18
length: 19
DNA: TGTGCCAGCTCACTCCCCCCCGGGACAGCCATATTAGGGGCCAACGTCCTGACTTTC
CDR3: CASSLPPGTAILGANVLTF

D: .
J: TRBJ1-6
size: .
V: TRBV10-3
length: 19
DNA: TGTGCCATCAGTGTAGGGGAGGAGGGCGTTATTCTCGCCGGTTCACCCCTCCACTTT
CDR3: CAISVGEEGVILAGSPLHF

D: .
J: TRBJ2-1
size: many
V: TRBV7-9
length: 13
DNA: TGTGCCAGCAGCCTGGGACTTCACAATGAGCAGTTCTTC
CDR3: CASSLGLHNEQFF

D: .
J: TRBJ1-1
size: many
V: TRBV7-3
length: 13
DNA: TGTGCCAGCAGCTTCAATATTCTATCTGAAGCTTTCTTT
CDR3: CASSFNILSEAFF

D: TRBD1
J: TRBJ2-7
size: many
V: TRBV2
length: 11
DNA: TGTGCCCGAGGACAGGGGTACGAGCAGTACTTC
CDR3: CARGQGYEQYF

D: TRBD1
J: TRBJ1-1
size: many
V: TRBV6-6
length: 16
DNA: TGTGCCAGCAGCTCTCGGAGAGGGGGCCCGAACACTGAAGCTTTCTTT
CDR3: CASSSRRGGPNTEAFF

D: .
J: TRBJ1-1
size: many
V: TRBV12-3/TRBV12-4
length: 12
DNA: TGTGCCAGCAGTTTTGCAGGGGCCCAAGCTTTCTTT
CDR3: CASSFAGAQAFF

D: .
J: TRBJ2-2
size: .
V: TRBV28
length: 14
DNA: TGTGCCAGCAACTCTGCGGGGGCACGCGCGGAGCTGTTTTTT
CDR3: CASNSAGARAELFF

D: .
J: TRBJ2-3
size: .
V: TRBV20-1
length: 13
DNA: TGCAGTGCTCGGTCGCAGGGCACAGATACGCAGTATTTT
CDR3: CSARSQGTDTQYF

D: TRBD2
J: TRBJ2-1
size: .
V: TRBV10-3
length: 16
DNA: TGTGCCATCACCTCAGGACTAGCGGGGGGTTACAATGAGCAGTTCTTC
CDR3: CAITSGLAGGYNEQFF

D: .
J: TRBJ1-5
size: many
V: TRBV23-1
length: 17
DNA: TGCGCCAGCAGTCAATCAAGGTTGGGGCGCCTCAATCAGCCCCAGCATTTT
CDR3: CASSQSRLGRLNQPQHF

D: TRBD1
J: TRBJ1-4
size: many
V: TRBV9
length: 16
DNA: TGTGCCAGCAGCCCCCGGACAGGACTGGCTAATGAAAAACTGTTTTTT
CDR3: CASSPRTGLANEKLFF

D: .
J: TRBJ2-4
size: few
V: TRBV12-2
length: 15
DNA: TGTGCAAGTCGCTTAGCGGGGGGCTGGAAAAACATTCAGTACTTC
CDR3: CASRLAGGWKNIQYF

D: .
J: TRBJ1-5
size: many
V: TRBV12-3/TRBV12-4
length: 15
DNA: TGTGCCAGCAGTTTTAGTAATCCGAGCAATCAGCCCCAGCATTTT
CDR3: CASSFSNPSNQPQHF

D: TRBD2
J: TRBJ2-3
size: .
V: TRBV6-2/TRBV6-3
length: 18
DNA: TGTGCCAGCAGCTACTGGGGACTAGCGGGGGGGCCGGCAGATACGCAGTATTTT
CDR3: CASSYWGLAGGPADTQYF